These 28 T cell receptor beta chains share one sample of origin, sequenced in a study of blood T cell repertoires in COVID-19 (dated by TCRdb to 2018 to 2021). The library was produced with the immunoSEQ multiplex PCR assay. TCRdb carries this immuneACCESS record with in-frame sequences only. Its versions omit some clonotypes, under half of them owing to an unresolved V gene in the studies checked, with the rest unexplained. This sample comprises 120,000 or so clones, 70% to 90% of them detected only once. The ten largest clones add up to approximately 8% of the sample. Source material: peripheral blood. The receptors derive from a man aged 50-60 years with acute or convalescent COVID-19.

The chain carries TRBV6-1 and TRBJ1-3; D possibly corresponds to TRBD1 (6 bases). The CDR3 spans 16 residues. Germline V gene data show CDR1 as MNHNS and CDR2 as SASEGT. The V gene lost 1 base and the J gene lost 2 bases, with 12 bases spanning the gap. The CDR3 is CASSEVAGGPGNTIYF. In nucleotides, the CDR3 is TGTGCCAGCAGTGAAGTGGCCGGGGGGCCTGGAAACACCATATATTTT.

The chain is built from TRBV5-5 and TRBJ2-2, with 8 nucleotides matching TRBD1. The CDR3 is made up of 15 amino acids. V trimming: 3 bases; J trimming: 7 bases; junction bases outside the gene matches: 8. Germline loops: CDR1 SGHKS, CDR2 YYEKEE (reference sequence). The CDR3 bases are TGTGCCAGCAGCTCGGGGGACAGGTTGGTCGGGGAGCTGTTTTTT. This translates into CASSSGDRLVGELFF.

In its sample, this clone was seen once. J is TRBJ2-3 and V is TRBV29-1, with D possibly TRBD1 on 6 matching bases. Germline V gene sequence: CDR1 SQVTM, CDR2 ANQGSEA. Trimming removed 3 bases at V and 1 base at J, with 8 bases between. This CDR3 contains 13 residues. The CDR3, as DNA: TGCAGCGTTGACAGGGGTGGCACAGATACGCAGTATTTT. Amino acids: CSVDRGGTDTQYF.

The V gene is TRBV18, the J gene TRBJ1-4, with 7 bases lining up with TRBD1. Germline CDR1 reads KGHSH; CDR2 reads LQKENI. The CDR3 covers 16 residues. The J segment lost 6 bases and the V segment lost 4 bases, leaving 11 bases of the junction unmatched. Here the CDR3 DNA reads TGTGCCAGCTCACGGCAAACGGGACAGACCCATGAAAAACTGTTTTTT. It yields the protein CASSRQTGQTHEKLFF.

CDR3 residues: CASSEAQRRTGELFF. The CDR3, as DNA: TGTGCCAGCAGTGAAGCTCAGCGGAGGACCGGGGAGCTGTTTTTT. V is TRBV2 and J is TRBJ2-2, with TRBD2 as a possible D gene (5 bases). Germline V gene sequence: CDR1 SNHLY, CDR2 FYNNEI. Trimming took 0 bases from V and 5 from J, leaving 10 bases between them. The CDR3 length is 15 residues.

The V call is TRBV7-9, the J call TRBJ2-7; TRBD2 is a possible D gene (5 bases). The CDR3 consists of 13 residues. Germline V gene lookup returns CDR1 SEHNR and CDR2 FQNEAQ (reference sequence). The germline V and J ends were trimmed by 11 bases and 0 bases, with 14 bases remaining between them. The CDR3 protein is CAFQDGNSYEQYF. CDR3 nucleotide sequence: TGTGCCTTCCAAGACGGGAACTCCTACGAGCAGTACTTC.

The V call is TRBV27, the J call TRBJ2-3; 7 bases match TRBD1. This CDR3 contains 15 residues. Germline V gene lookup returns CDR1 MNHEY and CDR2 SMNVEV (reference sequence). Losses at the gene ends were 2 bases for V and 3 bases for J; bases not matched to a gene: 5. The CDR3 here is CASSLHPGQTDTQYF. CDR3 in DNA: TGTGCCAGCAGTTTACATCCGGGACAGACAGATACGCAGTATTTT.

This clone was seen only a few times. V and J are TRBV5-1 and TRBJ2-7; the match to TRBD2 covers 7 bases. The V gene's germline CDR1 is SGHRS and CDR2 YFSETQ. This CDR3 contains 14 residues. With V trimmed by 1 base and J by 2 bases, 3 bases remained unmatched. The CDR3 reads CASSLSSGPYEQYF. CDR3 DNA: TGCGCCAGCAGCTTGTCTAGCGGACCCTACGAGCAGTACTTC.

V gene TRBV27 combines with J gene TRBJ1-5; TRBD1 matches 9 bases. V shed 10 bases and J 9 bases; nucleotides not matched to a gene: 10. The germline gives CDR1 MNHEY, CDR2 SMNVEV (reference sequence). This CDR3 is 13 amino acids long. The CDR3 loop reads CATGTGWVGPQHF. The DNA for the CDR3 is TGTGCCACCGGGACAGGGTGGGTTGGGCCCCAGCATTTT.

This chain connects TRBV6-1 to TRBJ2-3; the match to TRBD1 covers 7 bases. Germline assignment: CDR1 MNHNS and CDR2 SASEGT. This CDR3 is built from 16 residues. J was trimmed by 0 bases and V by 4 bases; bases with no gene match: 7. The DNA of the CDR3 is TGTGCCAGCAGTGGGACAGGAAAACCTAGCACAGATACGCAGTATTTT. Encoded protein: CASSGTGKPSTDTQYF.

V gene TRBV5-1 combines with J gene TRBJ1-2, with 9 bases fitting TRBD1. Trimming took 0 bases from V and 2 from J; bases not matched to a gene: 8. This CDR3 comprises 17 residues. Germline lookup yields CDR1 SGHRS and CDR2 YFSETQ. The CDR3 loop is CASSLVPVTGGNYGYTF. The CDR3 coding sequence is TGCGCCAGCAGCTTGGTCCCCGTGACAGGGGGAAACTATGGCTACACCTTC.

This clone was seen only once. The chain carries TRBV30 and TRBJ2-2, with 10 bases identical to TRBD1. V lost 2 bases and J lost 6; bases outside the gene matches: 9. The CDR3 contains 16 residues. Germline values: CDR1 GTSNPN, CDR2 SVGIG (reference sequence). The CDR3 DNA reads TGTGCCTGGAGTATCCGGGACAGGGGTCTCGCCGGGGAGCTGTTTTTT. Its protein product is CAWSIRDRGLAGELFF.

The chain joins TRBV5-8 to TRBJ2-4, with D tentatively TRBD1 (6 bases). Germline V gene sequence: CDR1 SGHTS, CDR2 YDEGEE. The V end was cut by 4 bases, the J end by 0 bases, with 20 bases between. This CDR3 comprises 18 residues. The CDR3 nucleotides are TGTGCCAGCAGCCCCATTACACAGGGCCGGATAGCCAAAAACATTCAGTACTTC. It specifies CASSPITQGRIAKNIQYF. Complete variable domain (other parts from reference TRBV5-8 and TRBJ2-4): EAGVTQSPTHLIKTRGQQATLRCSPISGHTSVYWYQQALGLGLQFLLWYDEGEERNRGNFPPRFSGRQFPNYSSELNVNALELEDSALYLCASSPITQGRIAKNIQYFGAGTRLSVL.

The rearrangement links TRBV9 to TRBJ2-2; D is undetermined. The V gene lost 5 bases and the J gene lost 0 bases, with 8 bases spanning the gap. Germline V gene data show CDR1 as SGDLS and CDR2 as YYNGEE. The CDR3 spans 14 residues. CDR3 sequence: CASSRNSNTGELFF. The CDR3 bases are TGTGCCAGCAGTCGAAACTCGAACACCGGGGAGCTGTTTTTT.

V gene TRBV5-4 combines with J gene TRBJ2-1, with TRBD1 matching 11 bases. V was pared by 4 bases and J by 7 bases, with 10 bases of the junction left unmatched. CDR1 and CDR2 (germline): SGHNT, YYREEE (reference sequence). This CDR3 spans 16 amino acids. CDR3 loop: CASSLSGQGATNEQFF. Here the CDR3 DNA reads TGTGCCAGCAGCCTGAGTGGACAGGGGGCAACAAATGAGCAGTTCTTC.

The chain employs TRBV18 and TRBJ2-3; 7 positions match TRBD1. J lost 4 bases, V lost 3 bases, and 7 bases had no gene match. CDR3 length equals 15 residues. In germline, CDR1 is KGHSH, CDR2 LQKENI. The CDR3 is CASSPAKGAADTQYF. The CDR3 coding sequence is TGTGCCAGCTCACCGGCGAAGGGGGCTGCAGATACGCAGTATTTT.

V and J are TRBV19 and TRBJ1-2; 7 bases line up with TRBD1. CDR1 is LNHDA, CDR2 SQIVND, per germline (reference sequence). The CDR3 is 15 residues long. The trim removed 4 bases at V and 5 bases at J, leaving 10 bases unmatched. CDR3 amino acids: CASSTRTGNPYGYTF. In DNA, the CDR3 is TGTGCCAGTAGTACCCGGACAGGCAATCCTTATGGCTACACCTTC.

This chain uses TRBV12-2 with TRBJ2-7; the table's D gene call, TRBD1, was not cross checked with the DNA. TRBV12-2 is shown as a pseudogene. This CDR3 is built from 14 residues. CDR3 coding DNA: TGTGCAAGAGGGGCGTGGTCTCGATCCTACGAGCAGTACTTC. Translation gives CARGAWSRSYEQYF.

The chain carries TRBV15 and TRBJ1-1; perhaps TRBD1 as D (5 bases). Germline V gene sequence: CDR1 LNHNV, CDR2 YYDKDF (reference sequence). The CDR3 spans 16 residues. V was pared by 0 bases and J by 4 bases, with 15 bases between. The CDR3 reads CATSRDSIGDRTEAFF. The CDR3 nucleotides read TGTGCCACCAGCAGAGATAGTATAGGGGATCGCACTGAAGCTTTCTTT. Looking up the rest from reference TRBV15 and TRBJ1-1 gives the full variable domain: DAMVIQNPRYQVTQFGKPVTLSCSQTLNHNVMYWYQQKSSQAPKLLFHYYDKDFNNEADTPDNFQSRRPNTSFCFLDIRSPGLGDTAMYLCATSRDSIGDRTEAFFGQGTRLTVV.

J is TRBJ1-4 and V is TRBV9; D call uncertain. The CDR3 is 17 amino acids. CDR1 is SGDLS and CDR2 is YYNGEE in the germline V gene. Trimming shortened V by 4 bases and J by 3 bases, and 19 bases separated the two germline ends. The CDR3, as DNA: TGTGCCAGCAGCTCTGACATTGGCCCGCCGGCTAATGAAAAACTGTTTTTT. This encodes CASSSDIGPPANEKLFF.

This clone was observed a few times. The chain employs TRBV10-3 and TRBJ2-7; the D gene is possibly TRBD1 (6 bases). Germline loops: CDR1 ENHRY, CDR2 SYGVKD. V lost 6 bases to trimming and J lost 3 bases, with 15 bases between them. This CDR3 region has 14 residues. Here the CDR3 reads CAISPSRDNYEQYF. For the CDR3, the DNA is TGTGCCATCAGCCCCAGCCGGGACAACTACGAGCAGTACTTC.

The chain uses TRBV19 and TRBJ1-5; the D is unclear. V was pared by 5 bases and J by 8 bases, with 13 bases between. Per germline, CDR1 LNHDA and CDR2 SQIVND (reference sequence). This CDR3 comprises 13 residues. The CDR3 protein is CASSETRNKPQHF. Written as DNA, the CDR3 is TGTGCCAGTAGTGAGACAAGGAATAAGCCCCAGCATTTT.

The J gene is TRBJ1-2, the V gene TRBV6-6; no clear D. This CDR3 has 11 amino acids. Germline assignment: CDR1 MNHNY and CDR2 SVGAGI (reference sequence). V dropped 2 bases and J dropped 7 bases, with 5 bases sitting between them. CDR3 sequence reads: CASSYPGGYTF. The CDR3 DNA reads as TGTGCCAGCAGTTACCCGGGTGGCTACACCTTC.

The rearrangement joins TRBV5-6 to TRBJ1-4, with 9 bases aligning to TRBD1. This CDR3 is built from 18 residues. V shed 4 bases and J 0 bases; nucleotides not matched to a gene: 10. CDR1 and CDR2 (germline): SGHDT, YYEEEE. CDR3 protein: CASSHVRTGDATNEKLFF. The CDR3 DNA reads as TGTGCCAGCAGCCACGTTAGGACAGGGGACGCAACTAATGAAAAACTGTTTTTT.

The chain couples TRBV11-2 to TRBJ2-7, with 8 bases matching TRBD1. The CDR3 sequence is 13 residues long. Germline CDR1 and CDR2: SGHAT and FQNNGV. The V gene end was trimmed by 4 bases and the J gene end by 11 bases; junction bases not matched to a gene: 10. The CDR3 DNA is TGTGCCAGCAGCTCCCTGACAGGGGAAATAGAGTACTTC. This encodes CASSSLTGEIEYF.

The rearrangement links TRBV19 to TRBJ2-3; maybe TRBD1 (5 bases). This CDR3 comprises 11 residues. V was clipped by 7 bases and J by 5 bases, with 7 bases between them. Germline V gives CDR1 LNHDA, CDR2 SQIVND (reference sequence). As DNA, the CDR3 is TGTGCCAGTAAGCAGGGAGATACGCAGTATTTT. Translated, it gives CASKQGDTQYF.

This clone was recorded a few times. V usage is TRBV6-4 and J usage is TRBJ2-3; tentatively, D is TRBD2 (6 bases). There are 15 residues in the CDR3. Between the trimmed V and J ends, which lost 6 bases and 2 bases, there was a span of 15 bases. CDR1 is MRHNA, CDR2 SNTAGT, per germline. DNA of the CDR3: TGTGCCAGCAGAAAGGAGGGATTCGACACAGATACGCAGTATTTT. Protein sequence: CASRKEGFDTDTQYF.

This sequence joins TRBV18 and TRBJ1-5; a weak D match, TRBD1 (6 bases). The CDR3 length is 16 residues. CDR1 and CDR2 from the germline V gene are KGHSH and LQKENI. V dropped 4 bases and J dropped 2 bases, with 15 bases sitting between them. CDR3 nucleotides: TGTGCCAGCTCACAAAATGGGGGGGCAGGCAATCAGCCCCAGCATTTT. Amino acid sequence: CASSQNGGAGNQPQHF.